The 12 T cell receptor beta chains in this list originate from one sample, sequenced in a study of brain metastases from non-small cell lung cancer. Profiled with immunoSEQ multiplex PCR; TCRdb holds only in-frame clones, not every one. Of 2,500 to 3,500 clones listed, about 78% are singletons. The sample was primary lung tumor tissue. The source is a donor at least 40 years old with non-small cell lung cancer.

The chain couples TRBV27 to TRBJ1-2; TRBD1 matches at 7 bases. The CDR3 runs 14 residues. The V gene's germline CDR1 is MNHEY and CDR2 SMNVEV (reference sequence). The V gene end was trimmed by 6 bases and the J gene end by 4 bases; junction bases not matched to a gene: 8. CDR3 coding DNA: TGTGCCAGCAGCAGAACAGGGGCGGCCTATGGCTACACCTTC. This translates into CASSRTGAAYGYTF.

The chain recombines TRBV14 with TRBJ2-7, with D uncertain. This CDR3 spans 14 amino acids. The V end lost 1 base, the J end lost 0 bases, and 7 bases lay between the germline ends. Germline loops: CDR1 SGHDN, CDR2 FVKESK. The CDR3 spells CASSQGPGSYEQYF. The CDR3 region has the DNA TGTGCCAGCAGCCAAGGACCAGGCTCCTACGAGCAGTACTTC.

V and J are TRBV10-3 and TRBJ2-2; tentative D call: TRBD2 (6 bases). Germline values: CDR1 ENHRY, CDR2 SYGVKD. The CDR3 is 14 amino acids. Trimming removed 6 bases at V and 4 bases at J, with 12 bases between. The CDR3 spells CAISSRDFTGELFF. CDR3 sequence (DNA): TGTGCCATCAGCTCGAGGGACTTCACCGGGGAGCTGTTTTTT.

This sequence joins TRBV7-9 and TRBJ2-1, with D perhaps TRBD1 or TRBD2 (5 bases each). CDR1 is SEHNR, CDR2 FQNEAQ, per germline (reference sequence). The CDR3 totals 14 residues. The V gene lost 5 bases and the J gene lost 7 bases, with 15 bases spanning the gap. CDR3 protein: CASSPPLGENEQFF. The CDR3 DNA reads as TGTGCCAGCAGCCCGCCTTTAGGGGAGAATGAGCAGTTCTTC.

Details on this clone: The identical CDR3 is also encoded by other nucleotide sequences in the sample. J is TRBJ1-1 and V is TRBV4-3; D is unclear. Germline V gene data show CDR1 as LGHNA and CDR2 as YSLEER. The ends were cut back, 0 bases at V and 1 base at J, with 6 bases in the middle. CDR3 length equals 14 residues. The CDR3 region has the DNA TGCGCCAGCAGCCAAGACCCAAGGAACACTGAAGCTTTCTTT. Encoded protein: CASSQDPRNTEAFF.

This clone was counted once. V gene TRBV15 combines with J gene TRBJ1-2; tentatively, D is TRBD1 (5 bases). The germline gives CDR1 LNHNV, CDR2 YYDKDF (reference sequence). V lost 1 base and J 7 bases, leaving 13 bases between the germline ends. The CDR3 runs to 14 residues. The CDR3 nucleotides are TGTGCCACCAGCAGAGGAGGGGCTTCTCCTGGCTACACCTTC. Residues: CATSRGGASPGYTF.

The chain uses TRBV5-6 and TRBJ1-2; a weak D match, TRBD1 (6 bases). V gave up 3 bases and J gave up 1 base, with 7 bases separating them. This CDR3 spans 13 amino acids. The germline CDR1 and CDR2 sequences are SGHDT and YYEEEE. The CDR3 nucleotides read TGTGCCAGCAGCTCGGACAGTAACTATGGCTACACCTTC. It is translated as CASSSDSNYGYTF.

On this clone: The same CDR3 also results from other DNA sequences found in this sample. The chain carries TRBV27 and TRBJ2-5; D perhaps matches TRBD2 (7 bases). V gave up 1 base and J gave up 1 base, with 10 bases separating them. Germline values: CDR1 MNHEY, CDR2 SMNVEV (reference sequence). CDR3 length: 15 amino acids. CDR3 amino acids: CASSLFAGAQETQYF. CDR3 sequence (DNA): TGTGCCAGCAGTTTATTTGCGGGGGCCCAAGAGACCCAGTACTTC.

The chain uses TRBV7-2 and TRBJ2-5; 9 bases match TRBD1. The CDR3 is 15 amino acids. J lost 5 bases, V lost 5 bases, and 9 bases had no gene match. The germline gives CDR1 SGHTA, CDR2 FQGNSA. In DNA, the CDR3 is TGTGCCAGCAGCCTCGCACAGGGGGCGTCTGAGACCCAGTACTTC. As protein: CASSLAQGASETQYF. The whole variable domain, filled in from reference TRBV7-2 and TRBJ2-5, reads GAGVSQSPSNKVTEKGKDVELRCDPISGHTALYWYRQSLGQGLEFLIYFQGNSAPDKSGLPSDRFSAERTGGSVSTLTIQRTQQEDSAVYLCASSLAQGASETQYFGPGTRLLVL.

The CDR3 bases are TGTGCCAGCAGCCCCGGGACGCGGGTTAACACTGAAGCTTTCTTT. This sequence encodes CASSPGTRVNTEAFF. The chain recombines TRBV5-6 with TRBJ1-1; D perhaps matches TRBD1 (5 bases). This CDR3 is built from 15 residues. Deletions cut 4 bases from V and 2 bases from J, with 15 bases between. Germline loops: CDR1 SGHDT, CDR2 YYEEEE.

The V gene is TRBV19, the J gene TRBJ1-4; the D is unclear. CDR1 is LNHDA, CDR2 SQIVND, per germline (reference sequence). V lost 7 bases and J 7 bases, leaving 19 bases between the germline ends. CDR3 size: 15 residues. The CDR3 nucleotides read TGTGCCAGTACCAATCTCCGGGCCGCGGGTGAAAAACTGTTTTTT. Residues: CASTNLRAAGEKLFF.

The V and J genes are TRBV6-6 and TRBJ2-1, with 11 bases that match TRBD2. The CDR3 loop spans 16 amino acids. V lost 6 bases to trimming and J lost 9 bases; unmatched junction nucleotides: 13. Germline V CDR1 and CDR2: MNHNY, SVGAGI (reference sequence). DNA for the CDR3: TGTGCCAGCAGCCAGACCGTAGCGGGGGGGCTGGGTGAGCAGTTCTTC. Translated, it gives CASSQTVAGGLGEQFF.